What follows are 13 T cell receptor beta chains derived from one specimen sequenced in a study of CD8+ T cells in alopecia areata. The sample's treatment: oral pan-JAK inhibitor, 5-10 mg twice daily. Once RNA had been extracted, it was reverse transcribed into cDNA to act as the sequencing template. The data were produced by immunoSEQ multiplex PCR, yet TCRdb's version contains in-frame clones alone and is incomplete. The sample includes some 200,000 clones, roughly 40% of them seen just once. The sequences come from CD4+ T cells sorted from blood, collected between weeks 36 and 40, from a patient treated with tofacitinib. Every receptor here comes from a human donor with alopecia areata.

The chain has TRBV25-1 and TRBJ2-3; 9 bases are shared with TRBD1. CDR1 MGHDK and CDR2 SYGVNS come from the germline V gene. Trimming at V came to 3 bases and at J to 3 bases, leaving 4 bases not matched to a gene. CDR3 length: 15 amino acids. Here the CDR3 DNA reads TGTGCCAGCAGTGACCCCGGGACAGGGACAGATACGCAGTATTTT. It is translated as CASSDPGTGTDTQYF.

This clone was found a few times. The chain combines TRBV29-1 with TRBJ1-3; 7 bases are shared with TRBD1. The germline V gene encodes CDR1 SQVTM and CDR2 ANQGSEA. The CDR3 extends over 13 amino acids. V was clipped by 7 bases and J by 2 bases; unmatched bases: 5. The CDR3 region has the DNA TGCAGCGGGAGAGACAGGGCTGGAAACACCATATATTTT. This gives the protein CSGRDRAGNTIYF.

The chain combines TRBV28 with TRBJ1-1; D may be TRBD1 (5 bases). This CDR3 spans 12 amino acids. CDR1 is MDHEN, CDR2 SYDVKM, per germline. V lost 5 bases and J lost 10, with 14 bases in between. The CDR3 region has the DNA TGTGCCAGCAGTCCGACAGCCTTGGGAGCTTTCTTT. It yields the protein CASSPTALGAFF.

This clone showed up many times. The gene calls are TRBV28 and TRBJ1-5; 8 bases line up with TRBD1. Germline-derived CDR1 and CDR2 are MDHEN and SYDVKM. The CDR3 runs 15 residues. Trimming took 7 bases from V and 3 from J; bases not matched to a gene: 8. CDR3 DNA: TGTGCCAGCATCACAGGGGGGGCTAACAATCAGCCCCAGCATTTT. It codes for CASITGGANNQPQHF.

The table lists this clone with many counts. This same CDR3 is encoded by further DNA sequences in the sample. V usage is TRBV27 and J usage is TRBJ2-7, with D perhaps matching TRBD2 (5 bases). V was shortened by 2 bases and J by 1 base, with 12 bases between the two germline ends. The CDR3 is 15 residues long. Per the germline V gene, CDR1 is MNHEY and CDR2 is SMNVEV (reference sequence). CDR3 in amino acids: CASSLSPRASYEQYF. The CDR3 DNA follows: TGTGCCAGCAGTTTAAGTCCGCGGGCATCCTACGAGCAGTACTTC.

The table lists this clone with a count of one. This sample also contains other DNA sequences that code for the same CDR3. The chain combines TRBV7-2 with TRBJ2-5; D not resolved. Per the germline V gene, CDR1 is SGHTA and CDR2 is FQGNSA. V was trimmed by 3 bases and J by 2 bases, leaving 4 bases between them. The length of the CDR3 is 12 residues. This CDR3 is CASSLAQETQYF. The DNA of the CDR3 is TGTGCCAGCAGCTTGGCACAAGAGACCCAGTACTTC. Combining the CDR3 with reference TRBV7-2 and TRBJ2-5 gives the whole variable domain GAGVSQSPSNKVTEKGKDVELRCDPISGHTALYWYRQSLGQGLEFLIYFQGNSAPDKSGLPSDRFSAERTGGSVSTLTIQRTQQEDSAVYLCASSLAQETQYFGPGTRLLVL.

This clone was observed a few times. The CDR3 bases are TGCGCCAGCAGCTTGGCCCTAAGGGACAACTATGGCTACACCTTC. This sequence encodes CASSLALRDNYGYTF. The chain carries TRBV5-1 and TRBJ1-2; tentative D call: TRBD1 (5 bases). CDR1 and CDR2 from the germline V gene are SGHRS and YFSETQ. V was clipped by 0 bases and J by 2 bases, with 11 bases between them. The CDR3 totals 15 residues.

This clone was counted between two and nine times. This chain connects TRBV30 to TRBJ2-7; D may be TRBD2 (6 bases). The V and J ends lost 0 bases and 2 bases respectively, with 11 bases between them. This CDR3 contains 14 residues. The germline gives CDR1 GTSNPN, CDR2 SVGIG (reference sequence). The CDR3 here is CAWSVGGLTYEQYF. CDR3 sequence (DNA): TGTGCCTGGAGTGTTGGCGGACTAACCTACGAGCAGTACTTC.

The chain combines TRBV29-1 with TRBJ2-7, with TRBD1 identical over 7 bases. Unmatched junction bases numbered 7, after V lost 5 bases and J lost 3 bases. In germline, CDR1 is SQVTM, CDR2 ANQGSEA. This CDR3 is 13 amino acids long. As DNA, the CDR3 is TGCAGCGTTAAGAGGGGGCCCCTCTACGAGCAGTACTTC. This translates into CSVKRGPLYEQYF.

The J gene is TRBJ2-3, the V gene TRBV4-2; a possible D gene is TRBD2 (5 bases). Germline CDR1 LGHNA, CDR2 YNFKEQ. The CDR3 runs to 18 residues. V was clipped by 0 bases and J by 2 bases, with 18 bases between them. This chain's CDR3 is CASSQDWLGRGLTDTQYF. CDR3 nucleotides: TGTGCCAGCAGCCAAGATTGGTTAGGGCGAGGGCTCACAGATACGCAGTATTTT.

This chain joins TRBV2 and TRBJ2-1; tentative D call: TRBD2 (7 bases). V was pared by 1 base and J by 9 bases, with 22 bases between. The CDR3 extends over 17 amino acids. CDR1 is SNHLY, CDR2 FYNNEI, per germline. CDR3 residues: CASSEVLRGRGLIEQFF. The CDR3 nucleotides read TGTGCCAGCAGTGAAGTTCTACGGGGGAGGGGGTTGATTGAGCAGTTCTTC.

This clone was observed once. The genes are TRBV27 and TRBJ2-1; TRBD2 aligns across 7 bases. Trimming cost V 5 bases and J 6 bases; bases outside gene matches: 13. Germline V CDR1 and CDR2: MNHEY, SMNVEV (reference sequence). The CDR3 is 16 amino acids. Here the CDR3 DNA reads TGTGCCAGCAGTCTCTCCGGGGGGTCTTATGGCAATGAGCAGTTCTTC. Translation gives CASSLSGGSYGNEQFF.

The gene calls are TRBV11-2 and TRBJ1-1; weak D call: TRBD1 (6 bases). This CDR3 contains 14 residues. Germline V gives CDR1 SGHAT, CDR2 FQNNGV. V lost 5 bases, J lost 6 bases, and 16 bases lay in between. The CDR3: CASSLQGALAEAFF. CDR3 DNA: TGTGCCAGCAGCCTACAGGGAGCTCTGGCTGAAGCTTTCTTT.